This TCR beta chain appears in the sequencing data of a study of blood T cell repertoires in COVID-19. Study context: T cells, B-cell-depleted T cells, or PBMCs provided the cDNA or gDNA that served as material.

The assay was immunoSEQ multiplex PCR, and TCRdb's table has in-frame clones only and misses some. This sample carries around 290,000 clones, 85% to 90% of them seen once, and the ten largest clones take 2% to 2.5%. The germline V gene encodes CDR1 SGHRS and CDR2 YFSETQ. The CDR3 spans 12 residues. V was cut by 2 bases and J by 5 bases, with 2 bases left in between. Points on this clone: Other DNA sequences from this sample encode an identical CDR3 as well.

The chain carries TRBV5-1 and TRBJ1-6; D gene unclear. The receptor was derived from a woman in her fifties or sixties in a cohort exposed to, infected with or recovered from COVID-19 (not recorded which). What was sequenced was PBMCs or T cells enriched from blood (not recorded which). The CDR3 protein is CASSFNNSPLHF. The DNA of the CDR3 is TGCGCCAGCAGCTTCAATAATTCACCCCTCCACTTT.